These 18 T cell receptor beta chains were all obtained from the same sample, sequenced in a study of control samples from healthy donors and cancer patients. Sequenced by immunoSEQ multiplex PCR; TCRdb stores in-frame clones only, minus some. The table has about 130,000 clones, 85% to 95% seen once. Sequencing was done on a sample of PBMCs. The receptors derive from a man between 60 and 70 years old with colorectal cancer.

This CDR3 is CASRESGGNYGYTF. CDR3 nucleotide sequence: TGTGCCAGCAGGGAAAGTGGGGGGAACTATGGCTACACCTTC. The rearrangement uses TRBV14 and TRBJ1-2; TRBD1 is a possible D gene (5 bases). The germline gives CDR1 SGHDN, CDR2 FVKESK. The length of the CDR3 is 14 residues. The ends were cut back, 6 bases at V and 2 bases at J, with 13 bases in the middle.

CDR3 amino acids: CASREGSGTEAFF. As DNA, the CDR3 is TGTGCCAGCAGGGAAGGGTCCGGCACTGAAGCTTTCTTT. This sequence joins TRBV7-9 and TRBJ1-1; D is uncertain. The V gene lost 6 bases and the J gene lost 4 bases, with 12 bases spanning the gap. Germline V gives CDR1 SEHNR, CDR2 FQNEAQ (reference sequence). This CDR3 has 13 residues.

This clone was observed once. The chain employs TRBV3-1 (or the pseudogene TRBV3-2) and TRBJ2-7; D may be TRBD2 (6 bases). Germline V lookup: CDR1 LGHDT, CDR2 YNNKEL (reference sequence). V lost 0 bases and J 11 bases, leaving 11 bases between the germline ends. The CDR3 length is 12 residues. CDR3 region: CASSQEGGEKYF. The CDR3 DNA is TGTGCCAGCAGCCAAGAGGGCGGGGAAAAGTACTTC.

The CDR3 DNA is TGTGCCAGCAGTGTTCACGCTCTCGGGCTCCCATTACAAAACTATGGCTACACCTTC. It yields the protein CASSVHALGLPLQNYGYTF. The chain joins TRBV6-4 to TRBJ1-2; unclear D gene. The CDR3 contains 19 residues. CDR1 and CDR2 from the germline V gene are MRHNA and SNTAGT. Between the trimmed V and J ends, which lost 4 bases and 2 bases, there was a span of 26 bases.

This clone has a single count. The V gene is TRBV30, the J gene TRBJ2-1; 9 nucleotides line up with TRBD1. J gave up 5 bases and V 2 bases, and 7 bases lay outside the gene matches. Germline CDR1 GTSNPN, CDR2 SVGIG (reference sequence). The CDR3 spans 15 residues. The CDR3 DNA sequence: TGTGCCTGGAGTTTTGGGACAGGGCTTGACAATGAGCAGTTCTTC. Amino acid sequence: CAWSFGTGLDNEQFF.

CDR3 in DNA: TGTGCCAGCACCCCGCTCGACAGGGCCTCCTACAATGAGCAGTTCTTC. Protein: CASTPLDRASYNEQFF. This chain uses TRBV11-2 with TRBJ2-1; 7 nucleotides align to TRBD1. The CDR3 loop spans 16 amino acids. Trimming removed 7 bases from V and 0 bases from J; junction bases left unmatched: 9. Germline V gene data show CDR1 as SGHAT and CDR2 as FQNNGV.

The chain combines TRBV4-3 with TRBJ1-3; tentatively, D is TRBD1 (6 bases). V lost 2 bases and J 0 bases, leaving 14 bases between the germline ends. There are 17 residues in the CDR3. Germline lookup yields CDR1 LGHNA and CDR2 YSLEER. The CDR3 loop reads CASSQLLTGSSGNTIYF. CDR3 coding DNA: TGCGCCAGCAGCCAACTGCTTACAGGGAGCTCTGGAAACACCATATATTTT.

This sequence joins TRBV5-1 and TRBJ2-1, with a tentative D call TRBD2 (7 bases). CDR3 length: 15 residues. With 5 bases removed from V and 5 bases from J, the gap between germline ends came to 17 bases. Germline assignment: CDR1 SGHRS and CDR2 YFSETQ. The CDR3 DNA sequence: TGCGCCAGCAGGTCGGCGGGGGCCGTAGACAATGAGCAGTTCTTC. It is translated as CASRSAGAVDNEQFF.

This sequence joins TRBV6-5 and TRBJ1-3, with no clear D. CDR3 length: 15 amino acids. V lost 5 bases, J lost 4 bases, and 15 bases lay in between. Germline V gives CDR1 MNHEY, CDR2 SVGAGI. CDR3 region: CASSPDFLGGNTIYF. CDR3 coding DNA: TGTGCCAGCAGTCCGGACTTCTTGGGGGGAAACACCATATATTTT.

V is TRBV6-2 or TRBV6-3 and J is TRBJ2-3; 8 nucleotides align to TRBD1. The CDR3 runs to 15 residues. The V gene's germline CDR1 is MNHEY and CDR2 SVGEGT. With V trimmed by 5 bases and J by 2 bases, 6 bases remained unmatched. This CDR3 reads CASSRKDRDTDTQYF. The CDR3 DNA is TGTGCCAGCAGTAGAAAGGACAGGGACACAGATACGCAGTATTTT.

This sequence joins TRBV3-1 (or the pseudogene TRBV3-2) and TRBJ1-5; D is undetermined. CDR1 and CDR2 (germline): LGHDT, YNNKEL (reference sequence). Trimming left V 0 bases short and J 6 bases short, with 6 bases between. The CDR3 sequence is 13 residues long. The DNA of the CDR3 is TGTGCCAGCAGCCAAGATCCGGTTCAGCCCCAGCATTTT. Translating it yields CASSQDPVQPQHF.

V gene TRBV18 combines with J gene TRBJ1-1; D gene uncertain. Trimming stripped 0 bases from V and 0 bases from J, with 11 bases between. The CDR3 loop spans 16 amino acids. The germline CDR1 and CDR2 sequences are KGHSH and LQKENI. In DNA, the CDR3 is TGTGCCAGCTCACCACCTATGGGCAGCATGAACACTGAAGCTTTCTTT. Translation: CASSPPMGSMNTEAFF.

The genes are TRBV27 and TRBJ2-3; no clear D gene. Germline V gives CDR1 MNHEY, CDR2 SMNVEV (reference sequence). CDR3 length: 15 amino acids. V lost 3 bases, J lost 2 bases, and 12 bases lay in between. The CDR3 spells CASSLKWGITDTQYF. The DNA of the CDR3 is TGTGCCAGCAGTTTGAAATGGGGTATCACAGATACGCAGTATTTT.

This clone was seen a single time. The chain combines TRBV7-2 with TRBJ1-3, with 7 bases matching TRBD1. V lost 4 bases, J lost 0 bases, and 6 bases stayed unmatched. Germline V gene lookup returns CDR1 SGHTA and CDR2 FQGNSA. The CDR3 sequence is 16 residues long. The CDR3 spells CASSSQGQLSGNTIYF. The CDR3 nucleotides read TGTGCCAGCAGCTCCCAGGGACAGCTCTCTGGAAACACCATATATTTT. Drawing the rest from reference TRBV7-2 and TRBJ1-3, the complete variable domain is GAGVSQSPSNKVTEKGKDVELRCDPISGHTALYWYRQSLGQGLEFLIYFQGNSAPDKSGLPSDRFSAERTGGSVSTLTIQRTQQEDSAVYLCASSSQGQLSGNTIYFGEGSWLTVV.

This sequence joins TRBV5-5 and TRBJ1-5; D is undetermined. This CDR3 contains 14 residues. Deletions cut 5 bases from V and 3 bases from J, with 12 bases between. Germline-derived CDR1 and CDR2 are SGHKS and YYEKEE (reference sequence). The CDR3 sequence is CASSLGQPNQPQHF. The CDR3 DNA reads TGTGCCAGCAGTCTTGGGCAGCCCAATCAGCCCCAGCATTTT.

The chain is built from TRBV11-2 and TRBJ1-2; a weak D match, TRBD1 (5 bases). CDR3 length: 15 residues. Trimming took off 0 bases at V and 3 bases at J, with 11 bases between the two ends. Looked up from germline, CDR1 is SGHAT and CDR2 is FQNNGV. The CDR3 reads CASSLDRVRDYGYTF. The CDR3 bases are TGTGCCAGCAGCTTAGACAGGGTTAGGGACTATGGCTACACCTTC.

This chain uses TRBV30 with TRBJ2-5; 12 bases align to TRBD1. V was clipped by 5 bases and J by 5 bases; unmatched bases: 12. The CDR3 spans 16 residues. CDR1 is GTSNPN, CDR2 SVGIG, per germline (reference sequence). In DNA form, the CDR3 reads TGTGCCTGGGGACCCGGGACAGGGGGCCTTCTTGAGACCCAGTACTTC. It specifies CAWGPGTGGLLETQYF.

The count of this clone is one. The CDR3 region is CASSITYGTDIPYEQYF. In nucleotides, the CDR3 is TGCGCCAGCAGCATAACCTACGGGACAGATATCCCCTACGAGCAGTACTTC. This chain uses TRBV5-1 with TRBJ2-7, with 7 bases identical to TRBD1. CDR3 size: 17 residues. Trimming took 4 bases from V and 2 from J; bases not matched to a gene: 15. Germline V lookup: CDR1 SGHRS, CDR2 YFSETQ.